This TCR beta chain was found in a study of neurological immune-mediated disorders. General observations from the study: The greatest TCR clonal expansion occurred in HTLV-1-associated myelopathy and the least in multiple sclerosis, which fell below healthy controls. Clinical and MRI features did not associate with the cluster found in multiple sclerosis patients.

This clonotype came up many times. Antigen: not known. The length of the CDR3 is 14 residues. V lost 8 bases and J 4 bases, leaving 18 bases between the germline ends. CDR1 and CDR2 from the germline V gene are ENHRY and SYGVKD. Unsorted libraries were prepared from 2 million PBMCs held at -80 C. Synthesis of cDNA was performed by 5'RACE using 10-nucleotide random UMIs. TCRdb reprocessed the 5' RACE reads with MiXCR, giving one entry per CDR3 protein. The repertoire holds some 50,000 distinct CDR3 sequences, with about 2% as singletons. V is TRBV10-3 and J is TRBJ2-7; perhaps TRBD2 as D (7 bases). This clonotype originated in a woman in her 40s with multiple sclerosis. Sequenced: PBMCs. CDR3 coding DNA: TGTGCCATCTCGGGGGCGGGGGTTCTGTACGAGCAGTACTTC. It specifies CAISGAGVLYEQYF.